This entry concerns a single T cell receptor beta chain. As yet, its antigen is unknown. This sample was taken from a study of Tregs in tolerant kidney transplant recipients. CDR1 is LNHNV, CDR2 YYDKDF, per germline (reference sequence). V was clipped by 3 bases and J by 3 bases; unmatched bases: 6. The CDR3 contains 15 residues. This table comes from immunoSEQ multiplex PCR, and its TCRdb copy is limited to in-frame clones, with some not included. The sample lists under 20,000 clones; nearly 55% were seen once. CFSE-labeled recipient PBMCs were cultured approximately 6 days with irradiated graft donor PBMCs, then FACS-sorted.

The TCR comes from a human patient who received a combined kidney and bone marrow transplant. V usage is TRBV15 and J usage is TRBJ2-7, with 9 bases identical to TRBD2. The sample here was CD4+ T cells from blood cultured with allogeneic cells, taken before the transplant. CDR3 sequence reads: CATSRDSGGVYEQYF. CDR3 DNA sequence: TGTGCCACCAGCAGGGATAGCGGGGGAGTCTACGAGCAGTACTTC.